What follows is one T cell receptor (beta chain) and its context. This receptor's antigen is unknown. No base quality information exists; no much larger clone differs at one position. The V and J ends are trimmed by 3 bases and 3 bases, leaving 16 bases between them. Spanning cysteine to phenylalanine, the CDR3 consists of 16 amino acids. Of the read, only the CDR3 DNA is kept; its 48 bases are in frame from base 1. The germline V gene specifies SGHRS as CDR1 and YFSETQ as CDR2. This entry comes from a study of cytomegalovirus exposure and HLA in healthy donors (dated 2017 in TCRdb). A note on the overall study: In an earlier analysis of some 550 of the donors, around 300 Gb of sequence data and 120 million or so unique TCR beta sequences from about 179 million T cells were reported. Around 320 gigabases of sequencing data and approximately 84 million unique TCR sequences were included in an early release covering around 600 HLA-typed donors. The genetic ancestry cluster associated with self-reported Caucasian donors included 81% of the roughly 400 genotyped donors. The aim of the study was to test whether cataloging public T cell receptors could identify signatures of past pathogen exposure. The study profiled the T cell repertoires of approximately 700 subjects by immunosequencing and related them to cytomegalovirus serostatus. Along with the roughly 700-subject first cohort, a separate validation cohort of more than 90 different subjects was used. The study combined high-throughput TCR immunosequencing, statistical association of individual TCRs with disease status, and machine learning to predict cytomegalovirus infection status. To study patterns of TCR occurrence, a later analysis re-analyzed previously published TCR beta repertoires from 550 to 800 donors and added high-resolution HLA genotyping. Rather than using new phenotypic data, the later analysis identified candidate immune exposures from TCR beta sequences and from how often those sequences occurred across donors. In an earlier analysis of 587 of the donors, high-throughput TCR beta sequencing was used to judge whether each TCR beta V gene segment behaved as functional or pseudogenic. Alongside the repertoire data, information on donor age, sex, ethnicity and CMV serostatus was compiled. A later genetic analysis used genome-wide SNP genotypes for about 60% of the roughly 700 donors, treating that subset as a discovery cohort. All discovery cohort repertoires had been generated on a single sequencing platform. HLA typing included class I and class II loci at four-digit resolution. The number of donors typed differed by locus, with roughly 620-630 for A, B, C, DRB1 and DQB1, roughly 520 for DQA1, 600 to 610 for DPA1, and approximately 470 for DPB1. A handful of DR-DQ haplotypes were handled as single units for association and clustering because linkage in the cohort was strong. Across about 370 genotyped donors of the cohort, an average of about 250,000 unique TCR beta nucleotide sequences per donor were sequenced, and roughly a sixth of those sequences were non-productive. Study-wide findings and limitations: An association between a missense DCLRE1C variant and V-gene and J-gene trimming of TCR beta chains was found in a later genetic analysis and replicated in an independent cohort. A later analysis associated 16,951 TCR beta sequences with specific HLA alleles at a false discovery rate of 0.05. Immune exposure information for the cohort was limited to CMV serostatus. In the study, about 150 TCR beta chains were listed as associated with cytomegalovirus. Only TCR beta chains were sequenced in this cohort, and the absence of alpha or paired-chain data limited detectable features. A group of highly shared sequence variants was considered likely to be a technical artifact of the sequencing pipeline. According to a later analysis, TCR association rates differed among HLA loci, with DRB1 alleles showing the most associated TCRs and HLA-C alleles showing the fewest. Because counts were too low, about 15 rarely observed V segments, including chromosome 9 orphons, were left out of the earlier analysis of several hundred of the donors. In an earlier analysis of around 500 of the donors, most TCR beta V segments appeared in productive rearrangements about 87% or about 30% of the time, broadly matching IMGT annotations. Most TCR sequences were observed very rarely across donors, whereas some public TCRs were present in many individuals. A later genetic analysis reported fewer N-insertions in productive TCRs among donors in an Asian-associated ancestry cluster than the roughly 700-donor mean. The 87-base-pair reads could not distinguish some IMGT-functional V segments, including TRBV6-2 and TRBV6-3, so those segments were excluded. HLA typing was unavailable for some donors at each locus, so association tests used only the typed subset. Correlated functional status among segregating V segments might reflect linkage disequilibrium, but an unknown experimental factor could not be ruled out. The authors suggested that the approach could potentially be extended to other disease states and immunological phenotypes. In vitro tests confirmed that a few of the cytomegalovirus-associated TCR beta chains recognize cytomegalovirus antigens. In a later analysis, several top co-occurrence clusters were reported to appear linked to parvovirus B19, influenza, CMV and Epstein-Barr virus. A later analysis found that HLA-associated TCR beta chains were more clonally expanded and had lower generation probabilities than equally common non-associated chains. According to a later analysis, most CMV-associated TCR beta chains appeared to be HLA-restricted, and the HLA associations seemed to be driven largely by CMV exposure. Strong co-occurrence of HLA alleles, especially DR and DQ, made assigning TCR associations to individual alleles difficult. Presence/absence analyses assumed roughly uniform sequencing depth across donors, an assumption that may not hold. A further reported finding was that TCR beta sequences accurately predicted the HLA-A and HLA-B alleles for most subjects in the first cohort. The classifier was reported to diagnose cytomegalovirus status with high specificity and sensitivity in both the original and validation cohorts.

The protocol used for the library was the immunoSEQ multiplex PCR assay. For the multiplex PCR, a mixture combining 60 forward primers for TCR Vbeta segments and 13 reverse primers for TCR Jbeta segments was used. A multiplex PCR assay on genomic DNA amplified the CDR3 region of rearranged TCR beta genes. Amplified TCR beta libraries were sequenced as 87-base-pair reads on the Illumina HiSeq System. Turning to the authors' computational methods: Across the roughly 640 repertoires, a later analysis counted about 81 million unique TCR beta chains, 9.5 million to 12 million of which were shared by at least two donors. Raw reads were error-corrected and collapsed into unique sequences by a nearest-neighbor algorithm in which closely related sequences were merged to remove PCR and sequencing errors. Alignment of CDR3 sequences to IMGT reference sequences was used to assign V, D and J gene segments. For a sequence to be retained, a match of at least six nucleotides to both a V gene segment and a J gene segment was required. Rearrangements were called productive when the CDR3 lacked stop codons and stayed in frame with V and J; all others were non-productive. Following IMGT convention, CDR3 was defined as the stretch from the second conserved V-encoded cysteine up to the conserved J-encoded phenylalanine. The earlier analysis of 587 of the donors excluded sequences that lacked an unambiguous match to a single V gene segment. In an earlier analysis of several hundred of the donors, a V segment was called functional when productive rearrangements were above 56.7%, and segregating when the standard deviation between donors exceeded 5%. A statistical classification framework was built for diagnosing cytomegalovirus status from the catalog of TCR beta chain sequences. A later analysis assigned V and J genes by comparing TCR nucleotide sequences with IMGT/GENE-DB human TR gene sequences. Using the TCRdist pipeline, a later analysis assigned CDR3 sequences along with most-parsimonious VDJ recombination scenarios. A later analysis defined each TCR beta chain by its CDR3 amino acid sequence plus V-gene family, and excluded reads lacking a unique V-gene family. In a later analysis, nearly 600 highly shared, low-generation-probability nucleotide sequences were removed to address suspected cross-contamination and a sequencing artifact. For each public chain, a later analysis derived a clonal expansion index from normalized ranks of inferred template counts within each repertoire. In a later analysis, generation probabilities were computed using a VDJ recombination model fitted to out-of-frame rearrangements, and the results were checked against IGoR. A later analysis scored TCR-TCR, TCR-HLA and TCR-CMV co-occurrence with hypergeometric tests, applying a repertoire-size bias correction to TCR pairs. False discovery rates were estimated in a later analysis by permuting HLA or CMV assignments 20 times. In a later analysis, co-occurring TCRs were grouped using DBSCAN, with TCRdist sequence similarity added in when clustering inside HLA-allele-positive subsets. For co-occurrence clustering, repertoires with fewer than 30,000 or more than 120,000 public chains were excluded, along with 5 or 6 repertoires with anomalous nucleotide sharing. TCRdb re-hosts the immuneACCESS table, in-frame sequences only. Its copies lack some clones; in the studies checked, an unresolved V gene accounts for under half of them, and the cause for the rest is not known. The D gene and trimming were derived from the DNA, and the V and J assignments and clone size from that table. The sample data list 65,000 to 90,000 clones, and less than 80% of these were observed just once. Jointly, the top ten make up about an eighth of the sample.

The cohort comprised 666 healthy bone marrow donors. At the time of sampling, all cohort members were nominally healthy, though unrecorded immune exposures were likely present. The donor was CMV seropositive and belonged to the group of over 250 seropositive cohort members. Every donor gave a peripheral blood sample, and the peripheral blood mononuclear cells from that sample were used for TCR beta sequencing. Genomic DNA extraction from the blood cell samples was performed with the Qiagen DNeasy Blood Extraction Kit. In this chain, TRBV5-1 is recombined with TRBJ2-1, and possibly TRBD1, on 7 matching bases. The sequencing sample was made of PBMCs. This clonotype originated in a middle-aged woman in good health and CMV-seropositive. The CDR3 region has the sequence CASSSAGGQSYNEQFF. At the DNA level, the sequence is TGCGCCAGCAGCTCGGCCGGGGGACAGAGCTACAATGAGCAGTTCTTC.